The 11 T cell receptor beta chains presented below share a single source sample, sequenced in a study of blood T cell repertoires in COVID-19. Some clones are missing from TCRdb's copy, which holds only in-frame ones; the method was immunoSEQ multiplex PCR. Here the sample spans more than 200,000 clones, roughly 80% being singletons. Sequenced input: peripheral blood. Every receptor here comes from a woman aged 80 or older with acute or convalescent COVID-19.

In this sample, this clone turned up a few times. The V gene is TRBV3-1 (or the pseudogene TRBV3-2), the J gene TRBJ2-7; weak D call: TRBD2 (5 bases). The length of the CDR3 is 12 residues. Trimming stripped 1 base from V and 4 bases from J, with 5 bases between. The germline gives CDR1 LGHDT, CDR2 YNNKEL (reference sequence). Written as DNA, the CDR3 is TGTGCCAGCAGCCAAGGAGGGTACGAGCAGTACTTC. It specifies CASSQGGYEQYF.

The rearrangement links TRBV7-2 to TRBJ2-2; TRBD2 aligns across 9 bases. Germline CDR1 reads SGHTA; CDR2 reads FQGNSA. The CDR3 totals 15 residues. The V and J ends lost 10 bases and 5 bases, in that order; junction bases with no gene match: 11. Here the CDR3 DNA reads TGTGCCACCGGGGGTTTAGCGGGAGTAACCGGGGAGCTGTTTTTT. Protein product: CATGGLAGVTGELFF.

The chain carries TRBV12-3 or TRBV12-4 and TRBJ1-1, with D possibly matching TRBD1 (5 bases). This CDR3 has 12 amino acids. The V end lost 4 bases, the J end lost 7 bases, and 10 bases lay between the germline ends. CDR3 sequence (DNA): TGTGCCAGCAGTTCGACAGTTCTTGAAGCTTTCTTT. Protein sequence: CASSSTVLEAFF.

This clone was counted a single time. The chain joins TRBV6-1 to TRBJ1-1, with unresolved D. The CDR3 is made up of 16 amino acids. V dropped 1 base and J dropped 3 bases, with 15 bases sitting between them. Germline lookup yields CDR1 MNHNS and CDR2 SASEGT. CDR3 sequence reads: CASSEVGGRADTEAFF. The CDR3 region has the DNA TGTGCCAGCAGTGAAGTGGGTGGGAGGGCCGACACTGAAGCTTTCTTT.

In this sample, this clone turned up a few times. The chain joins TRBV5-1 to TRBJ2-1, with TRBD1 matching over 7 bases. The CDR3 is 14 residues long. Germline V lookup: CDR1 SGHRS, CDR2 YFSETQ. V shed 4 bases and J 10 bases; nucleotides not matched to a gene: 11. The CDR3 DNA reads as TGCGCCAGCAGCCAACCGGGGACAGAAAGCGAGCAGTTCTTC. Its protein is CASSQPGTESEQFF. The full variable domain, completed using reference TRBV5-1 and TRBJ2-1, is KAGVTQTPRYLIKTRGQQVTLSCSPISGHRSVSWYQQTPGQGLQFLFEYFSETQRNKGNFPGRFSGRQFSNSRSEMNVSTLELGDSALYLCASSQPGTESEQFFGPGTRLTVL.

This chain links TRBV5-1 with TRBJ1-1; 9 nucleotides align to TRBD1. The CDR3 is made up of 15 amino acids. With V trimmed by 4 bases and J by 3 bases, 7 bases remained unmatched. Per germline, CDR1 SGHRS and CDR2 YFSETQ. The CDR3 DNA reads TGCGCCAGCAGCGACAGGGGGGCCAGTGACACTGAAGCTTTCTTT. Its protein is CASSDRGASDTEAFF.

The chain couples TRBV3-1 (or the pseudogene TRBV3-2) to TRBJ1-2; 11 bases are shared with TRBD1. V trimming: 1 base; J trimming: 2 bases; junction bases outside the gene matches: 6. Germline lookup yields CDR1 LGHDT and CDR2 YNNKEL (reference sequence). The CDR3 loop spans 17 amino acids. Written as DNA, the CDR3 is TGTGCCAGCAGCCAAGGCTATAGGGACAGGGGGAACTATGGCTACACCTTC. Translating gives CASSQGYRDRGNYGYTF.

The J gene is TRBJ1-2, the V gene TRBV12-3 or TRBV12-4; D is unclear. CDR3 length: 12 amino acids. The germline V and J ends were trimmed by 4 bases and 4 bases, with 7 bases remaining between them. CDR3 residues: CASSSVTYGYTF. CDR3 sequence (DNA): TGTGCCAGCAGTTCGGTAACCTATGGCTACACCTTC.

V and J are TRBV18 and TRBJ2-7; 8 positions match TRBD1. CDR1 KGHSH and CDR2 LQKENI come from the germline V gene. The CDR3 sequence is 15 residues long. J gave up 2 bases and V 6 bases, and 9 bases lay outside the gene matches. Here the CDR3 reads CASSPPQGAPYEQYF. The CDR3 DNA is TGTGCCAGCTCGCCGCCGCAGGGGGCCCCCTACGAGCAGTACTTC.

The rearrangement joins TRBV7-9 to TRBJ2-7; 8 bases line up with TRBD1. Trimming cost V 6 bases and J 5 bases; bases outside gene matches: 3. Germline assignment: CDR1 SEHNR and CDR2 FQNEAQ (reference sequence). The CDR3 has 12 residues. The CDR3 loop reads CASSSTGDEQYF. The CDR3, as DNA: TGTGCCAGCAGTTCGACAGGGGACGAGCAGTACTTC. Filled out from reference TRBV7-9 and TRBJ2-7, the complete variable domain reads DTGVSQNPRHKITKRGQNVTFRCDPISEHNRLYWYRQTLGQGPEFLTYFQNEAQLEKSRLLSDRFSAERPKGSFSTLEIQRTEQGDSAMYLCASSSTGDEQYFGPGTRLTVT.

The CDR3 region is CASSPKAASGGNEQFF. In DNA form, the CDR3 reads TGTGCCAGCAGCCCCAAGGCGGCTAGCGGGGGGAATGAGCAGTTCTTC. The chain is built from TRBV2 and TRBJ2-1; 11 nucleotides agree with TRBD2. J was trimmed by 7 bases and V by 6 bases; bases with no gene match: 11. The CDR3 covers 16 residues. The germline gives CDR1 SNHLY, CDR2 FYNNEI.